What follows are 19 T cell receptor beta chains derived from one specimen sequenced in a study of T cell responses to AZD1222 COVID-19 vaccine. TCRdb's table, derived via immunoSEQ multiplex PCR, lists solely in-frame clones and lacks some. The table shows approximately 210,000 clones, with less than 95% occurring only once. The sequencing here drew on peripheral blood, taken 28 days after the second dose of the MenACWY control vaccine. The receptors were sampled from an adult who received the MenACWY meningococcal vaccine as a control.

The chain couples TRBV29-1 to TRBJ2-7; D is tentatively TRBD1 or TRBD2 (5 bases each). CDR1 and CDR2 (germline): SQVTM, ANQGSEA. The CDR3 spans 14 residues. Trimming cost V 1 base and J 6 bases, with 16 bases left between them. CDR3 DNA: TGCAGCGTTGAAGGCCATAATCAGGGACCCGAGCAGTACTTC. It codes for CSVEGHNQGPEQYF.

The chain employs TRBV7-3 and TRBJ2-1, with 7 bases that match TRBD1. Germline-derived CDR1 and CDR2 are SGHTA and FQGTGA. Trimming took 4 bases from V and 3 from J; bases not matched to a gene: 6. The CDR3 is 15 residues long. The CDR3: CASSSNAGGYNEQFF. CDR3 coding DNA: TGTGCCAGCAGCTCAAACGCAGGGGGCTACAATGAGCAGTTCTTC.

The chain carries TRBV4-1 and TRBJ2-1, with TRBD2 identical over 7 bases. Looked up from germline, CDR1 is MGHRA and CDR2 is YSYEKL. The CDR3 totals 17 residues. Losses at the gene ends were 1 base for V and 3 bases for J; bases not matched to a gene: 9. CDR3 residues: CASSQVAGEANYNEQFF. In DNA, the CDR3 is TGCGCCAGCAGCCAAGTGGCGGGAGAGGCAAACTACAATGAGCAGTTCTTC.

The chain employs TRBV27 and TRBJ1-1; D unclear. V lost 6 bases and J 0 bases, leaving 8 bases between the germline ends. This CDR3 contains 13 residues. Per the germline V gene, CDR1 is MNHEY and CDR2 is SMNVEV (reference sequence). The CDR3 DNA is TGTGCCAGCAGGCGAGTCTTGAACACTGAAGCTTTCTTT. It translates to CASRRVLNTEAFF.

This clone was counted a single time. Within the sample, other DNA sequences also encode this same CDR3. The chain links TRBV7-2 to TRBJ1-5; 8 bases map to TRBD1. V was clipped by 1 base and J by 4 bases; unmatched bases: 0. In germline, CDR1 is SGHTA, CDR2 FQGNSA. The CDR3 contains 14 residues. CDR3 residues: CASSLGTGNQPQHF. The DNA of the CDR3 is TGTGCCAGCAGCTTAGGGACAGGGAATCAGCCCCAGCATTTT.

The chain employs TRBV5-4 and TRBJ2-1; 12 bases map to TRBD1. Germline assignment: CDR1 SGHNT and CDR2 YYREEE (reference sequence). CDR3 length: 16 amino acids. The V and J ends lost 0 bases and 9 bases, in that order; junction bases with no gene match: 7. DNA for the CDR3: TGTGCCAGCAGCTTGGCCCCGGGACAGGGGGCGGTTGAGCAGTTCTTC. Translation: CASSLAPGQGAVEQFF.

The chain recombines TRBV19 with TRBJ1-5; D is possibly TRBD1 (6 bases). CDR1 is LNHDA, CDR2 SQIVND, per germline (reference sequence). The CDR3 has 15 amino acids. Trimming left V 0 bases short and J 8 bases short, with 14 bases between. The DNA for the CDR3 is TGTGCCAGTAGTATAGAGGGGGGCCGCCGGGAGCCCCAGCATTTT. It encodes CASSIEGGRREPQHF.

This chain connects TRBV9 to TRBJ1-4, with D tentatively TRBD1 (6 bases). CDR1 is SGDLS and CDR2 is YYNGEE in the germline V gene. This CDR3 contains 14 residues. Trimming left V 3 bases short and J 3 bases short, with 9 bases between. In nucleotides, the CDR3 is TGTGCCAGCAGCGACGGGACACCTAATGAAAAACTGTTTTTT. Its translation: CASSDGTPNEKLFF.

DNA of the CDR3: TGTGCCAGCAGCCAAGTAGGGGCTGGAAACACCATATATTTT. Protein sequence: CASSQVGAGNTIYF. V gene TRBV3-1 (or the pseudogene TRBV3-2) combines with J gene TRBJ1-3, with a weak D call TRBD1 (5 bases). Germline lookup yields CDR1 LGHDT and CDR2 YNNKEL (reference sequence). CDR3 size: 14 residues. Trimming stripped 1 base from V and 2 bases from J, with 6 bases between.

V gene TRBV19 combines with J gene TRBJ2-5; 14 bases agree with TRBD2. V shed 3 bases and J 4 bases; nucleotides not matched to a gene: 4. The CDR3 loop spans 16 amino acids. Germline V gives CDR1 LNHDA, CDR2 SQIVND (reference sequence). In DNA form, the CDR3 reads TGTGCCAGTAGTATCGGGACTAGCGGGAGAGGAGAGACCCAGTACTTC. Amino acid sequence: CASSIGTSGRGETQYF.

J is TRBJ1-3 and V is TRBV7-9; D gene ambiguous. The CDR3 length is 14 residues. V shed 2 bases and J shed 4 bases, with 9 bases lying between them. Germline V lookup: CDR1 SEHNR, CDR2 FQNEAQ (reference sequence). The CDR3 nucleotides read TGTGCCAGCAGCTTAATCGATTCGGGAAACACCATATATTTT. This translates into CASSLIDSGNTIYF.

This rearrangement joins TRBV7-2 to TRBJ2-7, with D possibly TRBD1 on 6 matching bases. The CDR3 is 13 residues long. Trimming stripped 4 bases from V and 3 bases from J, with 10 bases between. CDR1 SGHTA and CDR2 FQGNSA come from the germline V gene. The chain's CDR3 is CASSSGQYYEQYF. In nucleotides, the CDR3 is TGTGCCAGCAGCTCAGGACAGTACTACGAGCAGTACTTC.

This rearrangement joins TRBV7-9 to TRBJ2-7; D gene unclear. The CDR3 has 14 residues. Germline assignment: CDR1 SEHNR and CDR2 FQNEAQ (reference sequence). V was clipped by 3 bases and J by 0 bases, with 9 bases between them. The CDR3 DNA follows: TGTGCCAGCAGCTTTTCCGCTGCCTCCTACGAGCAGTACTTC. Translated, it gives CASSFSAASYEQYF.

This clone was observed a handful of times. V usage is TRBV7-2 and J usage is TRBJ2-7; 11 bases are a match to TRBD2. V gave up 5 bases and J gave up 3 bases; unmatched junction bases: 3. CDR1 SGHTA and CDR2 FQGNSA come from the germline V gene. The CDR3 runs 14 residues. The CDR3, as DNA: TGTGCCAGCAGCGAGGGACTAGCGGTCTACGAGCAGTACTTC. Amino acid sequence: CASSEGLAVYEQYF.

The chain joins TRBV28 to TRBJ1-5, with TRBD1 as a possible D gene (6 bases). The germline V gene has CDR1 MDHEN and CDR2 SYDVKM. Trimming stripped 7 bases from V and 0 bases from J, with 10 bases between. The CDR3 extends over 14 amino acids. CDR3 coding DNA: TGTGCCAGCAAGGGGGGGGGTAGCAATCAGCCCCAGCATTTT. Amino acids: CASKGGGSNQPQHF.

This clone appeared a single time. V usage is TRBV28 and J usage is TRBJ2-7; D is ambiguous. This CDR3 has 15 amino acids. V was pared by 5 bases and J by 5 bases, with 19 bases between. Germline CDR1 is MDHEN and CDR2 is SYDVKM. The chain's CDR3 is CASSTLSVPPNEQYF. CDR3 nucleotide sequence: TGTGCCAGCAGTACCCTCTCCGTACCCCCCAACGAGCAGTACTTC.

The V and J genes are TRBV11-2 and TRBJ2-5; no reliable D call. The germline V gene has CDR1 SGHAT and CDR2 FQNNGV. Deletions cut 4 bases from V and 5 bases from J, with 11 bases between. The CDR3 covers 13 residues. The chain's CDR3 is CASSSRVLETQYF. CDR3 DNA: TGTGCCAGCAGCTCTAGGGTTTTGGAGACCCAGTACTTC.

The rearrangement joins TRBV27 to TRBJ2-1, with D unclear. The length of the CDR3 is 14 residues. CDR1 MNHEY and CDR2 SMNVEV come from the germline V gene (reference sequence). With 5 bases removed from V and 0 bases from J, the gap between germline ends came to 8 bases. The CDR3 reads CASSPDGSYNEQFF. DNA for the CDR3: TGTGCCAGCAGTCCCGATGGCTCCTACAATGAGCAGTTCTTC.

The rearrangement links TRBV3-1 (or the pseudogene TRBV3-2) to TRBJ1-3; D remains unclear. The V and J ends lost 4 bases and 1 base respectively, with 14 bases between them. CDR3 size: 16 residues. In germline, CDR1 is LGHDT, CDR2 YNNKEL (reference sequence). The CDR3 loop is CASSPLLISSGNTIYF. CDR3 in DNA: TGTGCCAGCAGCCCTCTCTTGATCTCATCTGGAAACACCATATATTTT.